The rows below give T cell receptor beta chains drawn from one sample of a study of blood T cell repertoires in COVID-19. Generated by immunoSEQ multiplex PCR, the TCRdb table keeps only in-frame clones and is missing some. The sample consists of 250,000 to 400,000 clones, 70% to 90% of them appearing once. Sequenced sample: PBMCs or T cells enriched from blood (not recorded which). These receptors all come from a woman in her 30s who had recovered from COVID-19. The CDR3 runs from the conserved cysteine through the conserved F or W. D genes are given only for firm matches. Size is omitted from some rows. Given values are once, few, many or a class for expanded clones.

len	v_gene	abundance	d_gene	j_gene	CDR3aa	CDR3nt
16	TRBV18	NA	TRBD1	TRBJ1-5	CASSLTQGEGNQPQHF	TGTGCCAGCTCACTCACACAGGGGGAAGGCAATCAGCCCCAGCATTTT
15	TRBV6-5	NA	TRBD2	TRBJ2-5	CASSATSGGWETQYF	TGTGCCAGCAGCGCCACTAGCGGGGGTTGGGAGACCCAGTACTTC
16	TRBV19	NA	NA	TRBJ1-3	CASRPRSRRAGNTIYF	TGTGCCAGCCGTCCTAGGTCGAGGAGGGCTGGAAACACCATATATTTT
14	TRBV2	NA	TRBD1	TRBJ2-7	CASSAQGVIYEQYF	TGTGCCAGCAGTGCTCAGGGGGTGATCTACGAGCAGTACTTC
11	TRBV28	NA	NA	TRBJ1-2	CASRGNYGYTF	TGTGCCAGCCGCGGTAACTATGGCTACACCTTC
11	TRBV13	NA	NA	TRBJ2-5	CASSRQETQYF	TGTGCCAGCAGTCGCCAAGAGACCCAGTACTTC
16	TRBV5-1	NA	NA	TRBJ1-1	CASSLGRGGPHTEAFF	TGCGCCAGCAGCTTGGGACGGGGGGGACCCCACACTGAAGCTTTCTTT
14	TRBV5-6	NA	NA	TRBJ1-1	CASGRSGVNTEAFF	TGTGCCAGCGGCCGGTCGGGAGTAAACACTGAAGCTTTCTTT
12	TRBV5-6	NA	NA	TRBJ1-2	CASSLSNNGYTF	TGTGCCAGCAGCTTAAGTAACAATGGCTACACCTTC
17	TRBV3-1/TRBV3-2	NA	NA	TRBJ1-5	CASSQDGPGASNQPQHF	TGTGCCAGCAGCCAAGATGGCCCAGGGGCAAGCAATCAGCCCCAGCATTTT
14	TRBV25-1	NA	NA	TRBJ1-2	CASSEYGTSRGYTF	TGTGCCAGCAGTGAATATGGGACAAGTAGAGGCTACACCTTC
14	TRBV28	NA	NA	TRBJ2-5	CASSLAEVGETQYF	TGTGCCAGCAGTTTAGCAGAGGTTGGAGAGACCCAGTACTTC
14	TRBV5-1	NA	TRBD1	TRBJ1-2	CASSPGQGNYGYTF	TGCGCCAGCAGCCCGGGACAGGGGAACTATGGCTACACCTTC
17	TRBV25-1	NA	TRBD1	TRBJ1-1	CASSERQGGWSGTEAFF	TGTGCCAGCAGTGAACGACAGGGAGGATGGAGTGGCACTGAAGCTTTCTTT
13	TRBV15	NA	NA	TRBJ2-2	CATTVVNTGELFF	TGTGCCACCACGGTCGTCAACACCGGGGAGCTGTTTTTT
15	TRBV6-5	NA	NA	TRBJ2-5	CASSYSGREWETQYF	TGTGCCAGCAGTTACTCGGGACGGGAGTGGGAGACCCAGTACTTC
15	TRBV6-6	NA	TRBD1	TRBJ1-5	CASTIDRVGSQPQHF	TGTGCCAGCACCATTGACAGGGTAGGTAGTCAGCCCCAGCATTTT
14	TRBV6-2/TRBV6-3	NA	NA	TRBJ1-5	CASSPAGLNQPQHF	TGTGCCAGCAGCCCAGCAGGACTAAATCAGCCCCAGCATTTT
16	TRBV15	NA	TRBD1	TRBJ2-2	CATSDHRGWDTGELFF	TGTGCCACCAGCGATCACAGGGGTTGGGACACCGGGGAGCTGTTTTTT
14	TRBV11-1	once	NA	TRBJ1-2	CASSLAPFSGGYTF	TGTGCCAGCAGCTTAGCCCCCTTTTCGGGTGGCTACACCTTC
15	TRBV19	NA	NA	TRBJ2-3	CASSIEGGDPDTQYF	TGTGCCAGTAGTATCGAGGGGGGGGACCCAGATACGCAGTATTTT
16	TRBV27	NA	NA	TRBJ2-2	CASTGGGGSLTGELFF	TGTGCCAGCACCGGCGGAGGGGGCAGTCTAACCGGGGAGCTGTTTTTT
13	TRBV5-4	once	NA	TRBJ2-1	CASSPWLYNEQFF	TGTGCCAGCAGCCCATGGCTCTACAATGAGCAGTTCTTC
16	TRBV5-1	NA	TRBD1	TRBJ2-7	CASSLTPGQGAGEQYF	TGCGCCAGCAGCTTGACTCCGGGACAGGGGGCTGGGGAGCAGTACTTC
15	TRBV5-1	NA	TRBD1	TRBJ1-2	CASSPRGQGAYGYTF	TGCGCCAGCAGCCCACGGGGACAGGGGGCCTATGGCTACACCTTC
14	TRBV5-5	NA	NA	TRBJ1-2	CASSPTGSVSGYTF	TGTGCCAGCAGCCCGACAGGTTCCGTGAGCGGCTACACCTTC
13	TRBV10-3	few	TRBD1	TRBJ1-2	CAISTGGRYGYTF	TGTGCCATCAGTACAGGGGGCCGGTATGGCTACACCTTC
12	TRBV15	NA	NA	TRBJ2-4	CATSRVRDIQYF	TGTGCCACCAGCAGAGTCAGGGACATTCAGTACTTC
15	TRBV4-1	NA	NA	TRBJ1-2	CASRQVSNTNYGYTF	TGCGCCAGCAGACAGGTCTCCAACACTAACTATGGCTACACCTTC
15	TRBV5-4	NA	TRBD1	TRBJ1-2	CASSFAQGANYGYTF	TGTGCCAGCAGCTTTGCCCAGGGGGCCAACTATGGCTACACCTTC
17	TRBV19	NA	TRBD1	TRBJ2-2	CASSPRDRVFGPGELFF	TGTGCCAGTAGCCCCCGCGACAGGGTTTTCGGCCCCGGGGAGCTGTTTTTT